What follows are 7 T cell receptor beta chains derived from one specimen sequenced in a study of regulatory T cells in long-lasting Graves disease. Construction of TCR beta libraries relied on iRepertoire HTBI primers and on Arm-PCR targeting CDR3 regions. A single record per CDR3 protein comes from TCRdb applying MiXCR to the multiplex PCR reads. The repertoire has over 400,000 distinct CDR3 sequences, about 14% of them found once; the top ten carry approximately 17%. Specified time point: newly diagnosed GD, antithyroid drugs for less than 3 months. From RNA extracted from PBMCs, the TCR library was made. These data were also reused for a study on T cells in Graves' hyperthyroidism and ophthalmopathy.

Source: peripheral blood mononuclear cells (PBMCs), taken at new diagnosis, from a patient treated with antithyroid drugs. The receptors stem from a woman in her 50s with Graves disease.

The chain carries TRBV5-1 and TRBJ2-7, with D tentatively TRBD1 (5 bases). The CDR3 extends over 17 amino acids. Germline V gene sequence: CDR1 SGHRS, CDR2 YFSETQ. With 2 bases removed from V and 0 bases from J, the gap between germline ends came to 18 bases. The CDR3 DNA reads as TGCGCCAGCAGCTTTTCTCCGATGGACATCTTCTCCTACGAGCAGTACTTC. Translation: CASSFSPMDIFSYEQYF.

This clonotype occurred a few times. The chain couples TRBV7-9 to TRBJ2-1; D not resolved. Germline V CDR1 and CDR2: SEHNR, FQNEAQ (reference sequence). The V end lost 5 bases, the J end lost 3 bases, and 8 bases lay between the germline ends. There are 13 residues in the CDR3. The CDR3 protein is CASSQGFYNEQFF. DNA of the CDR3: TGTGCCAGCAGCCAAGGGTTCTACAATGAGCAGTTCTTC.

The V and J genes are TRBV20-1 and TRBJ2-7; D is undetermined. In germline, CDR1 is DFQATT, CDR2 SNEGSKA (reference sequence). Trimming took 1 base from V and 0 from J, leaving 13 bases between them. This CDR3 has 15 amino acids. The CDR3 sequence is CSARASAGTSYEQYF. The CDR3 DNA sequence: TGCAGTGCTAGAGCGTCGGCAGGAACCTCCTACGAGCAGTACTTC.

This clonotype was found many times. The chain recombines TRBV5-1 with TRBJ2-6; maybe TRBD2 (5 bases). Germline values: CDR1 SGHRS, CDR2 YFSETQ. The length of the CDR3 is 18 residues. Trimming removed 0 bases at V and 0 bases at J, with 13 bases between. The DNA of the CDR3 is TGCGCCAGCAGCTTGGTGGGAGCGCCCAGCTCTGGGGCCAACGTCCTGACTTTC. Its translation is CASSLVGAPSSGANVLTF.

The chain employs TRBV5-4 and TRBJ1-2; no clear D. Germline CDR1 and CDR2: SGHNT and YYREEE (reference sequence). This CDR3 is 14 amino acids long. Trimming removed 1 base from V and 6 bases from J, with 13 bases in between. In DNA, the CDR3 is TGTGCCAGCAGCTTGCCTGAACTTCCCCATGGCTACACCTTC. This gives the protein CASSLPELPHGYTF.

This clonotype was recorded at least ten times. This CDR3 is CSARDGQGAYEQYF. The CDR3 bases are TGCAGTGCTAGAGATGGGCAGGGGGCTTACGAGCAGTACTTC. The chain has TRBV20-1 and TRBJ2-7, with 8 nucleotides matching TRBD1. Germline V gene lookup returns CDR1 DFQATT and CDR2 SNEGSKA (reference sequence). This CDR3 is built from 14 residues. With 0 bases clipped from V and 4 bases from J, the junction kept 5 bases outside the gene matches.

With regard to this clonotype: Given a much more abundant clone one base away, this may be a read error. This chain uses TRBV18 with TRBJ1-5; D unresolved. The V gene's germline CDR1 is KGHSH and CDR2 LQKENI. The CDR3 sequence is 13 residues long. Trimming removed 0 bases at V and 6 bases at J, with 6 bases between. The CDR3 region is CASSPPGGQPQHF. DNA for the CDR3: TGTGCCAGCTCACCACCCGGAGGTCAGCCCCAGCATTTT. The entire variable domain, with the rest obtained from reference TRBV18 and TRBJ1-5, is as follows: NAGVMQNPRHLVRRRGQEARLRCSPMKGHSHVYWYRQLPEEGLKFMVYLQKENIIDESGMPKERFSAEFPKEGPSILRIQQVVRGDSAAYFCASSPPGGQPQHFGDGTRLSIL.